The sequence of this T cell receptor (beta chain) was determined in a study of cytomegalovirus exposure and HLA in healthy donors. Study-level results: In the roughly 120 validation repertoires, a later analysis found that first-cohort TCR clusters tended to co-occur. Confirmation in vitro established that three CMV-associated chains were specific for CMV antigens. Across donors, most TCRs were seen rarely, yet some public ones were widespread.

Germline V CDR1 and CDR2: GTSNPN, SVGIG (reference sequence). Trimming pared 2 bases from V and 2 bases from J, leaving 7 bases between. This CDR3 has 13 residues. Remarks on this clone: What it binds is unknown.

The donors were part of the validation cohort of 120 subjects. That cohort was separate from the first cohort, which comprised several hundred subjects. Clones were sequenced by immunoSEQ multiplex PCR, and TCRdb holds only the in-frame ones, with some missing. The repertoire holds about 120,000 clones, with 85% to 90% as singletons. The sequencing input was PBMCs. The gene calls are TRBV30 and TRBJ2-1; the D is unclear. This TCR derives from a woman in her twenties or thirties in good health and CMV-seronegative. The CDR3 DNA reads TGTGCCTGGAGTCTGACACCCTACAATGAGCAGTTCTTC. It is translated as CAWSLTPYNEQFF.